This entry lists 8 T cell receptor beta chains sequenced from one sample in a study of T cell responses to AZD1222 COVID-19 vaccine. Sequenced by immunoSEQ multiplex PCR; TCRdb stores in-frame clones only, minus some. The sample has roughly 98,000 clones, roughly 90% seen once; the top ten hold around a sixth. The sample here was peripheral blood, taken 28 days after the second AZD1222 dose. All receptors derive from an adult who received the AZD1222 COVID-19 vaccine.

This sequence joins TRBV30 and TRBJ2-2; 9 nucleotides match TRBD1. The trim removed 5 bases at V and 6 bases at J, leaving 7 bases unmatched. Looked up from germline, CDR1 is GTSNPN and CDR2 is SVGIG (reference sequence). The CDR3 extends over 14 amino acids. The CDR3 region has the DNA TGTGCCTGGGCCGGGACAGGGTCCCCCGGGGAGCTGTTTTTT. Translation gives CAWAGTGSPGELFF.

The chain recombines TRBV2 with TRBJ1-3, with TRBD1 identical over 8 bases. The CDR3 is made up of 12 amino acids. Germline CDR1 SNHLY, CDR2 FYNNEI. V lost 7 bases, J lost 4 bases, and 0 bases stayed unmatched. The CDR3 DNA reads as TGTGCCAGCACAGGGGGCGGAAACACCATATATTTT. Translating it yields CASTGGGNTIYF.

The chain employs TRBV28 and TRBJ2-1; 7 bases are a match to TRBD2. Trimming cost V 2 bases and J 8 bases; bases outside gene matches: 6. Germline V gene lookup returns CDR1 MDHEN and CDR2 SYDVKM. The CDR3 consists of 14 residues. In nucleotides, the CDR3 is TGTGCCAGCAGTTTACCAGGACTAGACTATGAGCAGTTCTTC. Translated, it gives CASSLPGLDYEQFF.

This clone came up once. The CDR3 bases are TGTGCCAGCGGCGGTATCTACGAGCAGTACTTC. It translates to CASGGIYEQYF. V and J are TRBV2 and TRBJ2-7; no definite D call. The CDR3 contains 11 residues. From germline, CDR1 is SNHLY and CDR2 FYNNEI. Trimming removed 8 bases at V and 3 bases at J, with 8 bases between. Filled out from reference TRBV2 and TRBJ2-7, the complete variable domain reads EPEVTQTPSHQVTQMGQEVILRCVPISNHLYFYWYRQILGQKVEFLVSFYNNEISEKSEIFDDQFSVERPDGSNFTLKIRSTKLEDSAMYFCASGGIYEQYFGPGTRLTVT.

This chain joins TRBV28 and TRBJ1-1, with D maybe TRBD1 (5 bases). Germline values: CDR1 MDHEN, CDR2 SYDVKM. CDR3 length: 11 residues. V was clipped by 7 bases and J by 7 bases, with 10 bases between them. This chain's CDR3 is CASITGGEAFF. The CDR3 nucleotides are TGTGCCAGCATAACAGGTGGTGAAGCTTTCTTT.

V and J are TRBV12-3 or TRBV12-4 and TRBJ2-7; the D is unclear. The CDR3 loop spans 11 amino acids. V was cut by 1 base and J by 4 bases, with 2 bases left in between. In nucleotides, the CDR3 is TGTGCCAGCAGTTTAGTGTACGAGCAGTACTTC. Its protein product is CASSLVYEQYF.

The rearrangement links TRBV27 to TRBJ2-7; the D gene is possibly TRBD1 (6 bases). V gave up 6 bases and J gave up 0 bases, with 9 bases separating them. In germline, CDR1 is MNHEY, CDR2 SMNVEV (reference sequence). The CDR3 runs 13 residues. For the CDR3, the DNA is TGTGCCAGCAGCCCAGGGGTCTCCTACGAGCAGTACTTC. Protein product: CASSPGVSYEQYF.

The V and J genes are TRBV5-4 and TRBJ1-1, with 9 bases identical to TRBD1. From germline, CDR1 is SGHNT and CDR2 YYREEE (reference sequence). Trimming removed 1 base from V and 4 bases from J; junction bases left unmatched: 5. The CDR3 has 15 residues. The CDR3 region is CASSLMTGGGTEAFF. The CDR3 DNA reads as TGTGCCAGCAGCTTGATGACAGGGGGTGGCACTGAAGCTTTCTTT.